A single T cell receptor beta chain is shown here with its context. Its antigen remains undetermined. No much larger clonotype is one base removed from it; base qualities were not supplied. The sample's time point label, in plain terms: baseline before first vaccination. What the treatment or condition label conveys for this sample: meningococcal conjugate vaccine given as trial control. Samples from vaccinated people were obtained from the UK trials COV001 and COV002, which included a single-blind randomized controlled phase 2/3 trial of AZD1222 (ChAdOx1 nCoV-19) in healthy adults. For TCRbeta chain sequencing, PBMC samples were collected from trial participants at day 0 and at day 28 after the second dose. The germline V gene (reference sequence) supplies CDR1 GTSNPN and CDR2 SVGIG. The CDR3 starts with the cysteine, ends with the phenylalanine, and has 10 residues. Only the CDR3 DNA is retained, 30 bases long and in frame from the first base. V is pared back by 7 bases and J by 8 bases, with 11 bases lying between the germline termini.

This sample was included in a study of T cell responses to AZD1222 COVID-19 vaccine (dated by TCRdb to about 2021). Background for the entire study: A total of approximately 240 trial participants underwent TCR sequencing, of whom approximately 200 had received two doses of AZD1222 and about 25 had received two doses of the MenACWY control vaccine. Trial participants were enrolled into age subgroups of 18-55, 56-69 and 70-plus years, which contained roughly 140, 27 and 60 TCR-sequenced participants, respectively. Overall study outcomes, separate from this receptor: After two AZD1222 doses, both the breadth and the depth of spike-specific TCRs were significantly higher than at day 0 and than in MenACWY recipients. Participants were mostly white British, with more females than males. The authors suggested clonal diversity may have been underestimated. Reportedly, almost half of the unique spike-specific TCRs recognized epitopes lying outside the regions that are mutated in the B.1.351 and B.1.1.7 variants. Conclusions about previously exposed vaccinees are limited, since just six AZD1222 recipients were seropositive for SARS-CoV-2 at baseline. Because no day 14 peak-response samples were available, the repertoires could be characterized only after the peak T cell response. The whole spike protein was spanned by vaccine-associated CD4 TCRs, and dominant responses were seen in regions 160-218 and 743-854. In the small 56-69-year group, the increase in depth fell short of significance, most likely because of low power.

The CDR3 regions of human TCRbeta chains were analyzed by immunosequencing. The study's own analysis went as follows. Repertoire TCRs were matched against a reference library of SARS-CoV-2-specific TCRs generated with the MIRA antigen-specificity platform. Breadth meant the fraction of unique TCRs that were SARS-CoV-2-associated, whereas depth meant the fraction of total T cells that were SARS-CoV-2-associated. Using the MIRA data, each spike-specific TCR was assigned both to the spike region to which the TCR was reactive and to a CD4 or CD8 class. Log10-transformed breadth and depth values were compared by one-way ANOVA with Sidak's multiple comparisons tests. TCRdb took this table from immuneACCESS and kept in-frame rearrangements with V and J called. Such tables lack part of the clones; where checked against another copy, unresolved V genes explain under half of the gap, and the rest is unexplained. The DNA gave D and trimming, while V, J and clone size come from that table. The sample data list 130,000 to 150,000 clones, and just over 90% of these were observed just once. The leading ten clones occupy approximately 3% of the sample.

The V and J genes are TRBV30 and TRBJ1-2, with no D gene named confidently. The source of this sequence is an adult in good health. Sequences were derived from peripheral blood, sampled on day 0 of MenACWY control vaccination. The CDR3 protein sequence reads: CAYFSGGYTF. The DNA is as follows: TGTGCCTACTTCTCGGGCGGCTACACCTTC.